The rows below give T cell receptor beta chains drawn from one sample of a study of blood T cell repertoires in COVID-19. Produced via immunoSEQ multiplex PCR; TCRdb's table is partial and in-frame only. Of a few hundred thousand clones listed, 80% to 90% are singletons. The sequenced sample was peripheral blood. The receptors derive from a woman aged 50 to 60 who had recovered from COVID-19. Each CDR3 is given with its conserved first and last residue. D genes are given only for firm matches. Part of the rows lack a size; the others show once, few, many or a class for expanded clones.

d_gene	v_gene	len	abundance	j_gene	CDR3nt	CDR3aa
-	TRBV5-6	17	-	TRBJ1-2	TGTGCCAGCAGCCTTCCGGGACAATACATAGCTAACTATGGCTACACCTTC	CASSLPGQYIANYGYTF
-	TRBV18	14	-	TRBJ2-3	TGTGCCAGCTCACCGACCCGGACTGCAGATACGCAGTATTTT	CASSPTRTADTQYF
-	TRBV12-3/TRBV12-4	13	-	TRBJ2-7	TGTGCCAGCAGCCCGGAGGTCTCCTACGAGCAGTACTTC	CASSPEVSYEQYF
-	TRBV12-5	13	-	TRBJ1-1	TGTGCTAGTGGCCCCGGGACACCCACTGAAGCTTTCTTT	CASGPGTPTEAFF
TRBD2	TRBV6-2/TRBV6-3	17	few	TRBJ2-2	TGTGCCAGCAGTTACACACCTACTAGCGGGAGAAACGGGGAGCTGTTTTTT	CASSYTPTSGRNGELFF
-	TRBV3-1/TRBV3-2	14	-	TRBJ2-2	TGTGCCAGCAGCCGTGGGCCGAACACCGGGGAGCTGTTTTTT	CASSRGPNTGELFF
-	TRBV10-3	14	-	TRBJ2-5	TGTGCCATCAGTGAGTCTCAGGGGCTGGAGACCCAGTACTTC	CAISESQGLETQYF
TRBD1	TRBV5-1	15	few	TRBJ2-1	TGCGCCAGCAGCTCCGGGACAGGGTTAGACAATGAGCAGTTCTTC	CASSSGTGLDNEQFF
-	TRBV6-2/TRBV6-3	15	-	TRBJ2-2	TGTGCCAGCAGTTCGGTTAACGCGAACACCGGGGAGCTGTTTTTT	CASSSVNANTGELFF
-	TRBV7-2	14	-	TRBJ1-5	TGTGCCAGCAGCGACCAGGGCGGCGGTCAGCCCCAGCATTTT	CASSDQGGGQPQHF
-	TRBV19	13	-	TRBJ2-5	TGTGCCAGCAGTAGAGTGGGAGGAGAGACCCAGTACTTC	CASSRVGGETQYF
-	TRBV11-2	14	few	TRBJ2-3	TGTGCCAGCAGCCGCCAACAGGGTAGGGATACGCAGTATTTT	CASSRQQGRDTQYF
-	TRBV19	18	-	TRBJ1-1	TGTGCCAGTAGTATTTCGGGTGGGGCAGGGCCCTTTGCCACTGAAGCTTTCTTT	CASSISGGAGPFATEAFF
-	TRBV19	13	-	TRBJ2-1	TGTGCCAGTACCGCCAAAGCATACAATGAGCAGTTCTTC	CASTAKAYNEQFF
-	TRBV28	14	few	TRBJ1-4	TGTGCCAGCAGTTTGGACAGCCTTAATGAAAAACTGTTTTTT	CASSLDSLNEKLFF
-	TRBV7-8	15	-	TRBJ1-2	TGTGCCAGCAGCCCCCTAAGGGGCAGGGATTATGGCTACACCTTC	CASSPLRGRDYGYTF
TRBD2	TRBV5-4	15	-	TRBJ2-5	TGTGCCAGCAGCTTGCAGAGCGGGAGACAAGAGACCCAGTACTTC	CASSLQSGRQETQYF
TRBD1	TRBV7-2	16	once	TRBJ1-2	TGTGCCAGCAGCCCCCAAGTGGGGGACAGGGCCCATGGCTACACCTTC	CASSPQVGDRAHGYTF
-	TRBV27	17	-	TRBJ2-1	TGTGCCAGCAGTCTCCGGGGGTCCCTTAGCTCCTACAATGAGCAGTTCTTC	CASSLRGSLSSYNEQFF
TRBD1	TRBV7-9	13	-	TRBJ2-7	TGTGCCAGCAGCCGTGGGACAGGGGGAGAGCAGTACTTC	CASSRGTGGEQYF
-	TRBV9	14	-	TRBJ2-3	TGTGCCAGCAGCGTAAGCCCTACGGTGGATACGCAGTATTTT	CASSVSPTVDTQYF
-	TRBV18	15	-	TRBJ2-1	TGTGCCAGCTCACCAAGTACAGACCTCAACAATGAGCAGTTCTTC	CASSPSTDLNNEQFF
-	TRBV6-2/TRBV6-3	14	-	TRBJ2-3	TGTGCCAGCAGTTACTCGGACAGTATAGATACGCAGTATTTT	CASSYSDSIDTQYF
-	TRBV4-3	15	-	TRBJ1-1	TGCGCCAGCAGCCAAGAAGCGGGGGCCAACACTGAAGCTTTCTTT	CASSQEAGANTEAFF
TRBD1	TRBV24-1	15	-	TRBJ1-1	TGTGCCACAAGACAGGGAAGGGGGGCGAGCACTGAAGCTTTCTTT	CATRQGRGASTEAFF
TRBD2	TRBV7-3	15	once	TRBJ2-1	TGTGCCAGCAGCCCCCAAGCGGGAGGGTATGATGAGCAGTTCTTC	CASSPQAGGYDEQFF
-	TRBV21-1	18	-	TRBJ2-2	TGTGCCAGCAAGCCTCCGGTGAGCCGAGGGGGGAACACCGGGGAGCTGTTTTTT	CASKPPVSRGGNTGELFF
-	TRBV27	13	-	TRBJ1-1	TGTGCCAGCAGTTTAGTCCGAGACACTGAAGCTTTCTTT	CASSLVRDTEAFF
TRBD2	TRBV4-3	17	-	TRBJ2-1	TGCGCCAGCAGCCAAGATTACGTTTCGGGAGGGGACAATGAGCAGTTCTTC	CASSQDYVSGGDNEQFF
-	TRBV5-1	17	-	TRBJ1-1	TGCGCCAGCAGCTTGGAAGGGAGAAAGGGCATGAACACTGAAGCTTTCTTT	CASSLEGRKGMNTEAFF
-	TRBV28	15	once	TRBJ2-7	TGTGCCAGCAGTTTCTCAGGACACTTCTCCTACGAGCAGTACTTC	CASSFSGHFSYEQYF
-	TRBV4-3	13	-	TRBJ2-1	TGCGCCAGCAGCCAAGAACTAGCTAGCGAGCAGTTCTTC	CASSQELASEQFF
-	TRBV20-1	15	-	TRBJ1-1	TGCAGTGCTAGTGGTGGGGCTAGGATGAACACTGAAGCTTTCTTT	CSASGGARMNTEAFF
TRBD1	TRBV5-6	14	-	TRBJ2-5	TGTGCCAGCAGCAGTACCGGGACAGAAGAGACCCAGTACTTC	CASSSTGTEETQYF
-	TRBV3-1/TRBV3-2	11	once	TRBJ2-4	TGTGCCAGCAGCCAGCAGGGCACTCAGTACTTC	CASSQQGTQYF
TRBD1	TRBV2	14	-	TRBJ1-5	TGTGCCAGCAGTTACCGACAGGGGGATCAGCCCCAGCATTTT	CASSYRQGDQPQHF